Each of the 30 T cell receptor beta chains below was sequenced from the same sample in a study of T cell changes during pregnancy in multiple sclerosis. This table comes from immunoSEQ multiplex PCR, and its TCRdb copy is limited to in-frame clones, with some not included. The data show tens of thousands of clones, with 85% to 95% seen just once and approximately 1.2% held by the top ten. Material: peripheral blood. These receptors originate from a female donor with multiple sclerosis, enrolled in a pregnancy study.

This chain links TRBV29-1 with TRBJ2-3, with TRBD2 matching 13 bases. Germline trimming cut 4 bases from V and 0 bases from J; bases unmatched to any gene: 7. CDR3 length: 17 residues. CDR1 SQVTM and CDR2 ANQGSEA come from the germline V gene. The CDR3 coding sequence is TGCAGCGTTGTTAAGACTAGCGGGGGGTCTAGCACAGATACGCAGTATTTT. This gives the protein CSVVKTSGGSSTDTQYF.

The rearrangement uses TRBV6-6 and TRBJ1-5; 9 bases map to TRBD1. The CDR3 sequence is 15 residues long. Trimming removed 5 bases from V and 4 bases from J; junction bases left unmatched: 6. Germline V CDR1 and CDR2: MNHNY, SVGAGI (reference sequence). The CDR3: CASSPRDRENQPQHF. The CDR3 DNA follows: TGTGCCAGCAGTCCCCGGGACAGGGAGAATCAGCCCCAGCATTTT.

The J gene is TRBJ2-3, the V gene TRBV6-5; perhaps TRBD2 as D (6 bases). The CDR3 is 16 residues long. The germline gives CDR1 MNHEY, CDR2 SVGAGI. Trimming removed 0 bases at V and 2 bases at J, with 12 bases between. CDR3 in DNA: TGTGCCAGCAGTTACTCGGGCGGGACCCTCACAGATACGCAGTATTTT. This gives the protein CASSYSGGTLTDTQYF.

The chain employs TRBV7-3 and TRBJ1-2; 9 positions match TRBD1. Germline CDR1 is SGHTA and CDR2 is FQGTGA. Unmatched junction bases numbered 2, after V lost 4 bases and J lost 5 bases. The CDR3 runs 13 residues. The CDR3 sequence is CASSSGQGYGYTF. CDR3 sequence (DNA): TGTGCCAGCAGCTCGGGACAGGGATATGGCTACACCTTC.

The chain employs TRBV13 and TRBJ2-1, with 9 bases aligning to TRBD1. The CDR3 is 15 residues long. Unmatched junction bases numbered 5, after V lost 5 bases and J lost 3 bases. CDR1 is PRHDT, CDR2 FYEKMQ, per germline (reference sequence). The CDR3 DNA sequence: TGTGCCAGCAGCGTGGACAGGGGTAACTACAATGAGCAGTTCTTC. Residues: CASSVDRGNYNEQFF.

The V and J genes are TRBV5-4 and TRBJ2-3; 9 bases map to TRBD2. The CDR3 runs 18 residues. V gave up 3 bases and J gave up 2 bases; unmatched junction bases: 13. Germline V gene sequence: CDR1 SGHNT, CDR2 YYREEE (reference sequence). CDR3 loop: CASSSSSGSGRLTDTQYF. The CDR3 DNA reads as TGTGCCAGCAGCTCATCTTCCGGGAGCGGGAGGCTCACAGATACGCAGTATTTT.

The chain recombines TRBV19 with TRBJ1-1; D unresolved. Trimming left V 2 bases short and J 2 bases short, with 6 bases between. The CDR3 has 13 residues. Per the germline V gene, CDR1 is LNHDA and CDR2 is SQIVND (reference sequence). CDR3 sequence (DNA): TGTGCCAGTAGTATAACAGATAACACTGAAGCTTTCTTT. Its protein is CASSITDNTEAFF.

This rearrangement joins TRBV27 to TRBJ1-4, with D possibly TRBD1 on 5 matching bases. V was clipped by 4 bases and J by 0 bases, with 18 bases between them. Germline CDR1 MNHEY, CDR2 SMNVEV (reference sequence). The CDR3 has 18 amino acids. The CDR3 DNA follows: TGTGCCAGCAGTTCAACAAGGAGGGGACTTGCAACTAATGAAAAACTGTTTTTT. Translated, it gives CASSSTRRGLATNEKLFF.

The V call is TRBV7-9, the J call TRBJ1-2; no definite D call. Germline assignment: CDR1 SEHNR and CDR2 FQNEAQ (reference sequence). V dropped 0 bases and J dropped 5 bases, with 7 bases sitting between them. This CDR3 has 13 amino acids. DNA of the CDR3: TGTGCCAGCAGCTTAGCCGAGGAATATGGCTACACCTTC. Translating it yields CASSLAEEYGYTF.

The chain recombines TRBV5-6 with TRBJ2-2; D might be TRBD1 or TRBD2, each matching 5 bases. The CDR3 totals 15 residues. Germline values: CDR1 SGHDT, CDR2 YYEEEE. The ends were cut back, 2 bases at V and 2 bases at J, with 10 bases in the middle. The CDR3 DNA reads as TGTGCCAGCAGCTTCGGGACCCCTAACACCGGGGAGCTGTTTTTT. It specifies CASSFGTPNTGELFF.

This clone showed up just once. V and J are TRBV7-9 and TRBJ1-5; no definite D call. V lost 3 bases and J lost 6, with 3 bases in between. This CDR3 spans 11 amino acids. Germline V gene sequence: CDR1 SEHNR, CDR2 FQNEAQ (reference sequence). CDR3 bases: TGTGCCAGCAGCTTTTGTCAGCCCCAGCATTTT. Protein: CASSFCQPQHF.

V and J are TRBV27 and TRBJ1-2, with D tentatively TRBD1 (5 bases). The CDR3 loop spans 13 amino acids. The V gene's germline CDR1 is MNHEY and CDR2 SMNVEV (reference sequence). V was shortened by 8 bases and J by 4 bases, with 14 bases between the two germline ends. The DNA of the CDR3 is TGTGCCAGCGCTCCGGGACTGTCCTATGGCTACACCTTC. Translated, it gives CASAPGLSYGYTF.

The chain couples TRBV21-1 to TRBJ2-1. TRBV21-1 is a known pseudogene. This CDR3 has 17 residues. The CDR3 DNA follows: TGTGCCAGCAGTCACACTGTGCTACACCATTCCGACAATGAGCAGTTCTTC. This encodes CASSHTVLHHSDNEQFF.

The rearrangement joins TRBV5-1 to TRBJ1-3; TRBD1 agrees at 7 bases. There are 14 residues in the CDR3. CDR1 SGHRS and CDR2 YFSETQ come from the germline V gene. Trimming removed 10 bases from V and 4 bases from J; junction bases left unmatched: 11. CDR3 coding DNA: TGCGCCTGCAAACAGGGGACATCGGGAAACACCATATATTTT. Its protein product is CACKQGTSGNTIYF.

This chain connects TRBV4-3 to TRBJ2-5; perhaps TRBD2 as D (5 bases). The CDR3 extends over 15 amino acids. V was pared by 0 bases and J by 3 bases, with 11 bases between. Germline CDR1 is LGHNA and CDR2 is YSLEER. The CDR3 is CASSQDPGSEETQYF. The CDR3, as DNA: TGCGCCAGCAGCCAAGATCCGGGGTCCGAAGAGACCCAGTACTTC.

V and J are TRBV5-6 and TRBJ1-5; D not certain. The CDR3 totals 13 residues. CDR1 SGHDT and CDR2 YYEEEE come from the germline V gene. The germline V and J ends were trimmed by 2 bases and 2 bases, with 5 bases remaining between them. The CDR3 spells CASSFSGNQPQHF. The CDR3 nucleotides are TGTGCCAGCAGCTTTTCGGGCAATCAGCCCCAGCATTTT.

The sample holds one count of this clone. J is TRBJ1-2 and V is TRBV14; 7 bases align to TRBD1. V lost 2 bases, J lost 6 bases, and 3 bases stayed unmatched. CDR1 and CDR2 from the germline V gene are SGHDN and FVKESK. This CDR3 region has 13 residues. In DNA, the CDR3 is TGTGCCAGCAGCCAACAGGGGGTTGATGGCTACACCTTC. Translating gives CASSQQGVDGYTF.

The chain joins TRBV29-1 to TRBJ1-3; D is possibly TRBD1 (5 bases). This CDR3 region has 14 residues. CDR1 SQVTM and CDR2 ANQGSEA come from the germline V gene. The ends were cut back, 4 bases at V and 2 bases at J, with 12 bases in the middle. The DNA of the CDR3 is TGCAGCGTTGGGGTTGGGGGAGCTGGAAACACCATATATTTT. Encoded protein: CSVGVGGAGNTIYF.

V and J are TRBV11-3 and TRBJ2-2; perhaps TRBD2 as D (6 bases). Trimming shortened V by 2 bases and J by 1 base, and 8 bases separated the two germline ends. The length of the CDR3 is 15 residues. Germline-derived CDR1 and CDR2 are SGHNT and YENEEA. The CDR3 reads CASSLMRGNTGELFF. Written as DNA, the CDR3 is TGTGCCAGCAGCTTAATGCGGGGGAACACCGGGGAGCTGTTTTTT.

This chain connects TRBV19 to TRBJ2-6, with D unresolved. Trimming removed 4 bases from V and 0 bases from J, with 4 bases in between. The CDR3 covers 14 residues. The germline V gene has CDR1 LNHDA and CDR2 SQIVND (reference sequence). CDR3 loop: CASSNPSGANVLTF. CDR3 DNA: TGTGCCAGTAGTAACCCCTCTGGGGCCAACGTCCTGACTTTC.

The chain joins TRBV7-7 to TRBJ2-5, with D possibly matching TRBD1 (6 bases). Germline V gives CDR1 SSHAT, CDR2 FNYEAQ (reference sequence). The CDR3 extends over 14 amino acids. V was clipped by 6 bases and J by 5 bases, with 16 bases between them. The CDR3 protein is CASRIGAGEETQYF. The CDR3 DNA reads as TGTGCCAGCAGAATTGGGGCAGGGGAGGAGACCCAGTACTTC.

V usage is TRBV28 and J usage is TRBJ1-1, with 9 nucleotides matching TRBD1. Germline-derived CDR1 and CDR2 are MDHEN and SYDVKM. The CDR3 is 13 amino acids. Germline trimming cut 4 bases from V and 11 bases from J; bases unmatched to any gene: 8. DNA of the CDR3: TGTGCCAGCAGTTACACCGGGACAGGGCGGGCTTTCTTT. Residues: CASSYTGTGRAFF.

CDR3 bases: TGTGCCAGCAGTGAACAGGGCGACTCCTACGAGCAGTACTTC. This encodes CASSEQGDSYEQYF. This rearrangement joins TRBV2 to TRBJ2-7, with D perhaps matching TRBD1 (5 bases). V shed 2 bases and J shed 0 bases, with 8 bases lying between them. The germline V gene encodes CDR1 SNHLY and CDR2 FYNNEI. The CDR3 covers 14 residues.

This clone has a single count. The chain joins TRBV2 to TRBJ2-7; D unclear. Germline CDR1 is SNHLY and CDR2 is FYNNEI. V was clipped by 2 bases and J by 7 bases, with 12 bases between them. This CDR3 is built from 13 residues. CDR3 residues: CASSESPVREQYF. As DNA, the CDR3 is TGTGCCAGCAGTGAAAGTCCAGTGCGGGAGCAGTACTTC.

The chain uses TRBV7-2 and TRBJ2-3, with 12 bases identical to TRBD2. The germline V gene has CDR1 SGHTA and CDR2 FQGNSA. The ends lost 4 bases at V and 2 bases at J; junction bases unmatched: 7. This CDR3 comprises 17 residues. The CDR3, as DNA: TGTGCCAGCAGCTCCCGGACTAGCGGGGCTTCCACAGATACGCAGTATTTT. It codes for CASSSRTSGASTDTQYF.

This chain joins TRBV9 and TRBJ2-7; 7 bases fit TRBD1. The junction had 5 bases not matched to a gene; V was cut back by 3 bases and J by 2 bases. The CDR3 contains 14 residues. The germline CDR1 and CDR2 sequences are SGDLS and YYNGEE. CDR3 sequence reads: CASSATGTAYEQYF. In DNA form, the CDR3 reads TGTGCCAGCAGCGCAACCGGGACAGCCTACGAGCAGTACTTC.

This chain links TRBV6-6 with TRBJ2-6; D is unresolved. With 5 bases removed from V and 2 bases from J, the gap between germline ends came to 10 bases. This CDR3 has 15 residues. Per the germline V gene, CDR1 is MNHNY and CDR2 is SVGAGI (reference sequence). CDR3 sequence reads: CASSPRLTGANVLTF. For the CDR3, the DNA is TGTGCCAGCAGTCCTAGACTGACTGGGGCCAACGTCCTGACTTTC.

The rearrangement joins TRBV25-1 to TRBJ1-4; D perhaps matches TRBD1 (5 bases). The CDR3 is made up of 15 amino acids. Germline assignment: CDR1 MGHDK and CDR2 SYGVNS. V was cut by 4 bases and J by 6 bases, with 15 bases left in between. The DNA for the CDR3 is TGTGCCAGCAGTGTGGTCCGCGGGGGGGATGAAAAACTGTTTTTT. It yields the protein CASSVVRGGDEKLFF. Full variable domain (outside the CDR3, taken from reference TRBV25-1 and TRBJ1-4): EADIYQTPRYLVIGTGKKITLECSQTMGHDKMYWYQQDPGMELHLIHYSYGVNSTEKGDLSSESTVSRIRTEHFPLTLESARPSHTSQYLCASSVVRGGDEKLFFGSGTQLSVL.

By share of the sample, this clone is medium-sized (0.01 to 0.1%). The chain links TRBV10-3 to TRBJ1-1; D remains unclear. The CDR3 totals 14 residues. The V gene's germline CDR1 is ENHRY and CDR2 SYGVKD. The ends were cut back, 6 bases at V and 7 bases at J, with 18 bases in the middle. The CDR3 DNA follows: TGTGCCATCAGGGATATCGAGGGAACAGTTGAAGCTTTCTTT. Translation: CAIRDIEGTVEAFF.

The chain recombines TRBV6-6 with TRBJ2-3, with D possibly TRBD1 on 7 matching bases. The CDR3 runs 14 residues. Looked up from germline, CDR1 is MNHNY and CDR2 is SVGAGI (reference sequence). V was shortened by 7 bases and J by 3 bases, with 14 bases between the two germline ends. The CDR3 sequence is CASTQQGTTDTQYF. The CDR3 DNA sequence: TGTGCCAGCACCCAACAGGGGACTACAGATACGCAGTATTTT.